This T cell receptor beta chain originates from a study of blood T cell repertoires in COVID-19. Original methodology: How many nucleated cells were present was estimated from reference gene primer amplification. Clones were sequenced by immunoSEQ multiplex PCR, and TCRdb holds only the in-frame ones, with some missing. The V and J calls and the clone size are those of that table, but D and trimming were determined from the DNA. The sample has fewer than 250,000 clones, around 85% seen once. V lost 3 bases, J lost 5 bases, and 10 bases lay in between. This CDR3 comprises 13 residues. Per germline, CDR1 SEHNR and CDR2 FQNEAQ (reference sequence).

The receptor was derived from a man aged 30 to 45 with acute or convalescent COVID-19. The sequencing sample was made of peripheral blood. The genes are TRBV7-9 and TRBJ1-1; unclear D gene. Here the CDR3 DNA reads TGTGCCAGCAGCTTTGTGACTTTGACTGAAGCTTTCTTT. This encodes CASSFVTLTEAFF.